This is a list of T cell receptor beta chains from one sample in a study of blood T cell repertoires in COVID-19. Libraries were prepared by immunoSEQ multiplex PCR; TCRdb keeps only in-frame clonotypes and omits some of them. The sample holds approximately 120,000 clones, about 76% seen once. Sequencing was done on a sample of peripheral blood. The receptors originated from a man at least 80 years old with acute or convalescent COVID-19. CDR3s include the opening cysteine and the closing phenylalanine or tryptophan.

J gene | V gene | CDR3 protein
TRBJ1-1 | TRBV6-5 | CASSYRTGDTEAFF
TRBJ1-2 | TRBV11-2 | CASSLTDSNYGYTF
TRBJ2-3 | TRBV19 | CASRPQRGGKDTQYF
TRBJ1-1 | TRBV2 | CASSLQGIAEAFF
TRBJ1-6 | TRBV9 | CASSAGNLGSPLHF
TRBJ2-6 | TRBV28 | CASSSPLAGGYGANVLTF
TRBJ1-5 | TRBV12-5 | CASGWGQSSNQPQHF
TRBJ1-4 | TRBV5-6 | CASSLGTEEKLFF
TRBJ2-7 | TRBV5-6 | CASSPLGQNSIAEYEQYF
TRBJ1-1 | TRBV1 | CTSSPSGQGWITEAFF
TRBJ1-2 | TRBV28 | CASRLTASHGYTF
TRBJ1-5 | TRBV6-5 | CASSYGANNQPQHF
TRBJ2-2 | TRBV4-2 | CASSQDLNTGELFF
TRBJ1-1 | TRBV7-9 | CASSRYVLRVLERTEAFF
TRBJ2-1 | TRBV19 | CASKGTGAYEQFF
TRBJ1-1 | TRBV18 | CASSPPGRMNTEAFF
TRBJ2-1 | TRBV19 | CASSIGTTIYNEQFF
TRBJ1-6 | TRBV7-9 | CASSPGGNSPLHF
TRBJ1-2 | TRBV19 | CASSIPGKAYGYTF
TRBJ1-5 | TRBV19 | CASSTGQDNQPQHF
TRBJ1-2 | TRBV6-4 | CASSVGGGAVGYTF
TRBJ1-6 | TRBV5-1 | CASSSGHANSPLHF
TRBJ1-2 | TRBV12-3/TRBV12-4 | CASSFSPNYGYTF
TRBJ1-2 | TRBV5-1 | CASSISGRSSGGYTF
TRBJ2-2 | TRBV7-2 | CASSVRAGTNTGELFF
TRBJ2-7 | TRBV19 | CASSPLGDLAYEQYF
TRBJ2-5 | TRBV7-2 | CASARGDRRETQYF
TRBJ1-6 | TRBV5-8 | CASSRRGTTGLNSPLHF
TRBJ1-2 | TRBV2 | CASSADRGDSGYTF
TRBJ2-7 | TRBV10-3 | CAIRDGTGDHSEQYF
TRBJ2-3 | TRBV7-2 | CASSPGWTDTQYF
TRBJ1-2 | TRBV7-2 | CASSNTGARSYGYTF
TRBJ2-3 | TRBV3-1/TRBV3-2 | CASSQVYGGAADTQYF
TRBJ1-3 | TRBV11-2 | CASSRVGLSGNTIYF
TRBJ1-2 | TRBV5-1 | CASSLQGESGYTF
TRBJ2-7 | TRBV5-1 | CASSITGTQYEQYF
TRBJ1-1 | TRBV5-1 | CASSPRQLNTEAFF
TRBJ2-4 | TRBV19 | CASSPLSGQSLAKNIQYF
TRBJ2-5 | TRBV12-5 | CASGGGQVGETQYF
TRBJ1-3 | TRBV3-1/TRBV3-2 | CASSQFDRGPRNTIYF
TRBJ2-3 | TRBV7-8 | CASSLASGGRGYTQYF